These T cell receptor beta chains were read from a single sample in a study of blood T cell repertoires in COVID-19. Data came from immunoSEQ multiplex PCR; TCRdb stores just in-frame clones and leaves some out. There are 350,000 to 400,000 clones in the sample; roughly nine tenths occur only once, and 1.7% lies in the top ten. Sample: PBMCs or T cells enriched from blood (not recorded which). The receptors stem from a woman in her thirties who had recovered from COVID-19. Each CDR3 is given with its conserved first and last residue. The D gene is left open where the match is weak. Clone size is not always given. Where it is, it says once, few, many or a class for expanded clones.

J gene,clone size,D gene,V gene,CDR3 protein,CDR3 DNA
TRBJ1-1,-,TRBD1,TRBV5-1,CASSLGQGWDTEAFF,TGCGCCAGCAGCTTGGGACAGGGTTGGGACACTGAAGCTTTCTTT
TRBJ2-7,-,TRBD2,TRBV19,CASSLREIAGGPAYEQYF,TGTGCCAGTAGTCTTCGTGAAATAGCGGGAGGGCCAGCCTACGAGCAGTACTTC
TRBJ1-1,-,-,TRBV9,CASSSGTGAAVDTEAFF,TGTGCCAGCAGCAGTGGCACTGGGGCAGCAGTAGACACTGAAGCTTTCTTT
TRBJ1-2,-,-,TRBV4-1,CASSQEETLYGYTF,TGCGCCAGCAGCCAAGAGGAGACCTTGTACGGCTACACCTTC
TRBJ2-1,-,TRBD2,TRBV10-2,CASSWLAGGSGSYNEQFF,TGCGCCAGCAGTTGGTTAGCGGGGGGCTCGGGCTCCTACAATGAGCAGTTCTTC
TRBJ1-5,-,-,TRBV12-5,CATSAGDQPQHF,TGTGCTACCTCGGCGGGGGACCAGCCCCAGCATTTT
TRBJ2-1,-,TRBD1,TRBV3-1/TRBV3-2,CASSQWGRDRFNEQFF,TGTGCCAGCAGCCAATGGGGCCGGGACAGATTTAATGAGCAGTTCTTC
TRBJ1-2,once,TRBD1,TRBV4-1,CASSQGWTGTGLNYGYTF,TGCGCCAGCAGCCAAGGATGGACCGGGACAGGACTTAACTATGGCTACACCTTC
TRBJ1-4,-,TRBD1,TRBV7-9,CASTTDREREKLFF,TGTGCCAGCACCACGGACAGGGAAAGAGAAAAACTGTTTTTT
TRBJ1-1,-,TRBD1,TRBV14,CASSQLTGLMNTEAFF,TGTGCCAGCAGCCAATTGACAGGGCTCATGAACACTGAAGCTTTCTTT
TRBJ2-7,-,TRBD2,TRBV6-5,CASSREGYEQYF,TGTGCCAGCAGCCGGGAGGGCTACGAGCAGTACTTC
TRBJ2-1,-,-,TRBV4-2,CASSQVGELYNEQFF,TGTGCCAGCAGCCAAGTTGGGGAGCTCTACAATGAGCAGTTCTTC
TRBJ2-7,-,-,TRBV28,CASSLFIWGTGLNEQYF,TGTGCCAGCAGTTTATTCATCTGGGGTACGGGACTGAACGAGCAGTACTTC
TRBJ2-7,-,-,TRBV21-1,CASSKKLKDRGYEQYF,TGTGCCAGCAGCAAAAAACTAAAGGACAGGGGATACGAGCAGTACTTC
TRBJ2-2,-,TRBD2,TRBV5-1,CASSLIGRDTGELFF,TGCGCCAGCAGCTTAATAGGGAGGGACACCGGGGAGCTGTTTTTT
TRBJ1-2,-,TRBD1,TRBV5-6,CASSLLPGQGPNYGYTF,TGTGCCAGCAGCTTGTTGCCGGGACAGGGGCCGAACTATGGCTACACCTTC
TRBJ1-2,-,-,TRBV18,CASSPQFAGANYGYTF,TGTGCCAGCTCACCACAATTTGCAGGGGCGAACTATGGCTACACCTTC
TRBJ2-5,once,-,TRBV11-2,CASSLGWTKETQYF,TGTGCCAGCAGCTTAGGGTGGACAAAAGAGACCCAGTACTTC
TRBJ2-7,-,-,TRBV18,CASSPINRPYEQYF,TGTGCCAGCTCACCTATAAACAGACCCTACGAGCAGTACTTC
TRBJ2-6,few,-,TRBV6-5,CASSYRSSGANVLTF,TGTGCCAGCAGTTACAGGAGCTCTGGGGCCAACGTCCTGACTTTC
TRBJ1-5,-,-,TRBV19,CASRGGQTLNQPQHF,TGTGCCAGTAGGGGGGGGCAAACCCTTAATCAGCCCCAGCATTTT
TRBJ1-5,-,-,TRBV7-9,CASSSPGGIQPQHF,TGTGCCAGCAGCTCCCCGGGGGGTATTCAGCCCCAGCATTTT
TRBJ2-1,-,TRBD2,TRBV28,CASSSLAGVRYNEQFF,TGTGCCAGCAGTTCCTTAGCGGGAGTGCGTTACAATGAGCAGTTCTTC
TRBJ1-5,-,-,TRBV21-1,CASSVQPTGQAEWYDNQPQHF,TGTGCCAGCAGCGTACAACCCACCGGACAGGCTGAGTGGTATGACAATCAGCCCCAGCATTTT
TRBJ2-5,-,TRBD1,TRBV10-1,CASSEGQGMETQYF,TGCGCCAGCAGTGAGGGACAGGGTATGGAGACCCAGTACTTC
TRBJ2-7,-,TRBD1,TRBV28,CASSNDRAQSDEQYF,TGTGCCAGCAGTAATGACAGGGCCCAATCCGACGAGCAGTACTTC
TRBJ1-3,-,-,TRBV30,CAWSDIHGNTIYF,TGTGCCTGGAGTGATATACATGGAAACACCATATATTTT
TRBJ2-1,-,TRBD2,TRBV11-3,CASSETSGGYNEQFF,TGTGCCAGCAGCGAAACTAGCGGGGGCTACAATGAGCAGTTCTTC
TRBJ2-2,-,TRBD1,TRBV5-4,CASSLKGATGELFF,TGTGCCAGCAGTTTGAAGGGGGCTACCGGGGAGCTGTTTTTT
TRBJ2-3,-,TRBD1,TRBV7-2,CASSSWTGIDTQYF,TGTGCCAGCAGCTCCTGGACAGGGATAGATACGCAGTATTTT
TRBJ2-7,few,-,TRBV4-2,CASSQDGQPSYEQYF,TGTGCCAGCAGCCAAGATGGACAGCCTTCCTACGAGCAGTACTTC
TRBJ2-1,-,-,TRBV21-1,CASSRRPTGATSYNEQFF,TGTGCCAGCAGCCGCCGGCCCACAGGGGCGACCTCCTACAATGAGCAGTTCTTC
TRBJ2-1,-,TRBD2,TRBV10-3,CASRTSGYYNEQFF,TGTGCCAGTCGAACTAGCGGCTATTACAATGAGCAGTTCTTC
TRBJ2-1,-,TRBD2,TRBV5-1,CASSLREGPFNEQFF,TGCGCCAGCAGCTTACGGGAGGGTCCCTTCAATGAGCAGTTCTTC
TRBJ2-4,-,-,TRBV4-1,CASSQDWSLAKNIQYF,TGCGCCAGCAGCCAAGATTGGAGCCTGGCCAAAAACATTCAGTACTTC
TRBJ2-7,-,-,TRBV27,CASISGGGEQYF,TGTGCCAGCATTTCTGGAGGAGGCGAGCAGTACTTC
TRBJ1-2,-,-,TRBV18,CASSSTNYGYTF,TGTGCCAGCTCGAGTACTAACTATGGCTACACCTTC
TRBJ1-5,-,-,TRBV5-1,CASSLEGGLQPQHF,TGCGCCAGCAGCTTGGAGGGAGGGCTTCAGCCCCAGCATTTT
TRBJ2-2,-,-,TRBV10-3,CAISEAEGGATGELFF,TGTGCCATCAGTGAGGCCGAGGGGGGGGCCACCGGGGAGCTGTTTTTT
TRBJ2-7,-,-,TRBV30,CAWSGNERYYEQYF,TGTGCCTGGAGTGGGAACGAGCGGTACTACGAGCAGTACTTC
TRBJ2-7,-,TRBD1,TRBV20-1,CSASRTRTGNEQYF,TGCAGTGCTAGTAGGACCCGGACAGGGAACGAGCAGTACTTC
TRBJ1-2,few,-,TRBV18,CASSPGRESYGYTF,TGTGCCAGCTCACCGGGACGGGAGTCCTATGGCTACACCTTC
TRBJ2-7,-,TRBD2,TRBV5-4,CASSSGAGGYEQYF,TGTGCCAGCAGCTCCGGAGCGGGGGGCTACGAGCAGTACTTC
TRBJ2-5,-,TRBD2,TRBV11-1,CASSLVAGLQETQYF,TGTGCCAGCAGCTTAGTAGCGGGGCTCCAAGAGACCCAGTACTTC
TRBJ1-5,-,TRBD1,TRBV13,CASSRGTGGQPQHF,TGTGCCAGCAGCCGAGGGACAGGAGGTCAGCCCCAGCATTTT
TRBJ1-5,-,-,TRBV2,CASTHRSNQPQHF,TGTGCCAGCACCCACAGGAGCAATCAGCCCCAGCATTTT
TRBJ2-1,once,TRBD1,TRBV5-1,CASSLNRGSEQFF,TGCGCCAGCAGCCTTAACAGGGGCAGTGAGCAGTTCTTC
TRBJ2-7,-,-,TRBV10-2,CASSEGTSGEQYF,TGCGCCAGCAGTGAGGGGACTTCGGGCGAGCAGTACTTC
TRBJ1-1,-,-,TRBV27,CASSLGRGREAFF,TGTGCCAGCAGTTTAGGGCGTGGCAGGGAAGCTTTCTTT